This TCR beta chain came from a study of T cells in Graves' hyperthyroidism and ophthalmopathy. General study results and limits: Most thyroid clonotypes that were expanded above 0.001 also turned up in blood.

Patients between 18 and 65 years old had hyperthyroidism, newly diagnosed and lasting under 2 months. Every diagnosis used clinical symptoms, serum thyroxine and TRAb, thyroid ultrasound and orbital computed tomography. Trimming left V 8 bases short and J 2 bases short, with 12 bases between. This CDR3 has 13 residues. Germline CDR1 is SEHNR and CDR2 is FQNEAQ (reference sequence). Amplified TCR beta CDR3 regions came from RNA transcripts. The HTBI set primed first-round TCR CDR3 RT-PCR. A single record per CDR3 protein comes from TCRdb applying MiXCR to the multiplex PCR reads. The table has about 760,000 distinct CDR3 sequences, 30% to 40% seen once. Many counts were recorded for this clonotype. The antigen remains undetermined.

This clonotype was sampled from a woman aged 35 to 49 with Graves' hyperthyroidism. Material: blood. The chain has TRBV7-9 and TRBJ2-5; D is uncertain. CDR3 coding DNA: TGTGCCAGCGGGTTTGGCGTACAAGAGACCCAGTACTTC. It yields the protein CASGFGVQETQYF. The variable domain in full, with the rest retrieved from reference TRBV7-9 and TRBJ2-5, is DTGVSQNPRHKITKRGQNVTFRCDPISEHNRLYWYRQTLGQGPEFLTYFQNEAQLEKSRLLSDRFSAERPKGSFSTLEIQRTEQGDSAMYLCASGFGVQETQYFGPGTRLLVL.